One sample yielded the 26 T cell receptor beta chains listed below, sequenced in a study of blood T cell repertoires in COVID-19. Assay used: immunoSEQ multiplex PCR; TCRdb lists only in-frame clones, some missing. The table shows about 190,000 clones, with roughly 84% occurring only once. The sample comprised PBMCs or T cells enriched from blood (not recorded which). These TCRs come from a woman between 25 and 40 years old who had been exposed to COVID-19.

The chain links TRBV6-5 to TRBJ1-1, with no clear D. V was shortened by 1 base and J by 2 bases, with 11 bases between the two germline ends. Germline V gene lookup returns CDR1 MNHEY and CDR2 SVGAGI. This CDR3 contains 15 residues. In DNA form, the CDR3 reads TGTGCCAGCAGTTACTTAAGTAGTTTAAACACTGAAGCTTTCTTT. This codes for CASSYLSSLNTEAFF.

The chain joins TRBV10-3 to TRBJ1-1; D gene ambiguous. Germline V gene sequence: CDR1 ENHRY, CDR2 SYGVKD. This CDR3 has 13 amino acids. Trimming shortened V by 2 bases and J by 3 bases, and 7 bases separated the two germline ends. The chain's CDR3 is CAISERRDTEAFF. CDR3 bases: TGTGCCATCAGTGAGCGGCGGGACACTGAAGCTTTCTTT.

The genes are TRBV6-5 and TRBJ2-7; tentative D call: TRBD1 (6 bases). Germline V gene data show CDR1 as MNHEY and CDR2 as SVGAGI. The CDR3 extends over 13 amino acids. Trimming took 8 bases from V and 3 from J, leaving 14 bases between them. The DNA for the CDR3 is TGTGCCAGCGATTGGGTCAGGGGCTACGAGCAGTACTTC. Its protein is CASDWVRGYEQYF.

The rearrangement uses TRBV5-1 and TRBJ1-4; D is unresolved. Per the germline V gene, CDR1 is SGHRS and CDR2 is YFSETQ. The CDR3 runs 16 residues. Trimming took off 0 bases at V and 0 bases at J, with 9 bases between the two ends. CDR3 sequence: CASSLDGSATNEKLFF. The CDR3 DNA is TGCGCCAGCAGCTTGGACGGCAGCGCAACTAATGAAAAACTGTTTTTT.

This chain joins TRBV19 and TRBJ1-1; D possibly corresponds to TRBD1 (5 bases). The CDR3 is 15 amino acids. CDR1 and CDR2 from the germline V gene are LNHDA and SQIVND (reference sequence). V was clipped by 0 bases and J by 0 bases, with 8 bases between them. This CDR3 is CASSIEGRVNTEAFF. For the CDR3, the DNA is TGTGCCAGTAGTATAGAGGGGCGCGTGAACACTGAAGCTTTCTTT.

The V and J genes are TRBV11-2 and TRBJ1-1; D ambiguous. The V end lost 4 bases, the J end lost 0 bases, and 24 bases lay between the germline ends. Germline V CDR1 and CDR2: SGHAT, FQNNGV. The length of the CDR3 is 19 residues. CDR3 sequence reads: CASSSVFRGRSKMNTEAFF. In DNA, the CDR3 is TGTGCCAGCAGCTCCGTCTTTCGCGGGAGGAGTAAAATGAACACTGAAGCTTTCTTT.

The chain has TRBV2 and TRBJ1-2, with TRBD1 matching 7 bases. This CDR3 is 18 amino acids long. Germline CDR1 is SNHLY and CDR2 is FYNNEI. After removal of 0 bases from V and 2 bases from J, the junction contained 12 bases not matched to a gene. CDR3 region: CASSEAGTVGVGNYGYTF. The DNA of the CDR3 is TGTGCCAGCAGTGAAGCGGGGACAGTTGGAGTCGGGAACTATGGCTACACCTTC.

The rearrangement uses TRBV10-3 and TRBJ1-5; 10 bases map to TRBD1. This CDR3 spans 14 amino acids. Germline V gene sequence: CDR1 ENHRY, CDR2 SYGVKD. V lost 10 bases and J lost 7; bases outside the gene matches: 10. The CDR3 here is CATSPGQGRQPQHF. CDR3 coding DNA: TGTGCCACCTCCCCGGGACAGGGGCGGCAGCCCCAGCATTTT.

The CDR3 loop reads CASSFGGTYTDTQYF. In DNA, the CDR3 is TGTGCCAGCAGCTTCGGGGGGACATACACAGATACGCAGTATTTT. V usage is TRBV7-6 and J usage is TRBJ2-3, with TRBD2 as a possible D gene (7 bases). The germline V and J ends were trimmed by 3 bases and 2 bases, with 12 bases remaining between them. The CDR3 has 15 amino acids. Germline CDR1 and CDR2: SGHVS and FNYEAQ.

The V gene is TRBV7-2, the J gene TRBJ1-2, with 9 bases that match TRBD1. V lost 5 bases, J lost 8 bases, and 12 bases stayed unmatched. This CDR3 comprises 15 residues. Germline V lookup: CDR1 SGHTA, CDR2 FQGNSA. The CDR3 DNA sequence: TGTGCCAGCAGCCCGACCCCCACAGGGGGCGCCGGCTACACCTTC. It translates to CASSPTPTGGAGYTF.

The rearrangement links TRBV7-8 to TRBJ1-4; TRBD1 agrees at 7 bases. The CDR3 consists of 15 residues. From germline, CDR1 is SGHVS and CDR2 FQNEAQ. Unmatched junction bases numbered 5, after V lost 7 bases and J lost 0 bases. The CDR3 DNA reads TGTGCCAGCACGAGACAGGGAACAACTAATGAAAAACTGTTTTTT. It is translated as CASTRQGTTNEKLFF.

This clone was seen a handful of times. Other DNA sequences in the same sample also yield this CDR3. V is TRBV9 and J is TRBJ1-1; maybe TRBD1 (5 bases). Germline V lookup: CDR1 SGDLS, CDR2 YYNGEE. CDR3 size: 15 residues. Between the trimmed V and J ends, which lost 4 bases and 1 base, there was a span of 14 bases. CDR3 DNA: TGTGCCAGCAGCCCCCGTGGGGGGGGGAACACTGAAGCTTTCTTT. Translated: CASSPRGGGNTEAFF.

The rearrangement joins TRBV27 to TRBJ1-2; possibly TRBD1 for D (6 bases). The CDR3 spans 15 residues. V lost 4 bases, J lost 4 bases, and 16 bases lay in between. Germline values: CDR1 MNHEY, CDR2 SMNVEV (reference sequence). CDR3: CASSYEQGNAYGYTF. The CDR3 DNA sequence: TGTGCCAGCAGTTACGAACAGGGTAACGCCTATGGCTACACCTTC.

This sequence joins TRBV7-9 and TRBJ1-1; perhaps TRBD1 as D (6 bases). Trimming pared 9 bases from V and 0 bases from J, leaving 8 bases between. The CDR3 sequence is 12 residues long. The germline V gene encodes CDR1 SEHNR and CDR2 FQNEAQ (reference sequence). DNA of the CDR3: TGTGCCAGGGACAGTCTGAACACTGAAGCTTTCTTT. Its protein is CARDSLNTEAFF.

This clone was picked up a small number of times. This chain uses TRBV7-9 with TRBJ2-3; TRBD2 matches 16 bases. The CDR3 consists of 16 residues. After removal of 5 bases from V and 4 bases from J, the junction contained 3 bases not matched to a gene. The germline gives CDR1 SEHNR, CDR2 FQNEAQ (reference sequence). The CDR3 reads CASSPGTSGGADTQYF. The CDR3 nucleotides are TGTGCCAGCAGCCCTGGGACTAGCGGGGGGGCAGATACGCAGTATTTT.

This CDR3 is CASSERDRGPYEQYF. The CDR3 DNA is TGTGCCAGCAGCGAGAGGGACAGGGGACCCTACGAGCAGTACTTC. The V call is TRBV9, the J call TRBJ2-7, with TRBD1 matching over 10 bases. J gave up 2 bases and V 3 bases, and 5 bases lay outside the gene matches. Germline lookup yields CDR1 SGDLS and CDR2 YYNGEE. The CDR3 consists of 15 residues.

CDR3 region: CASSYPGVSSYNEQFF. The DNA for the CDR3 is TGTGCCAGCAGTTACCCGGGGGTGAGCTCCTACAATGAGCAGTTCTTC. The chain joins TRBV6-2 or TRBV6-3 to TRBJ2-1; D may be TRBD2 (6 bases). This CDR3 region has 16 residues. V dropped 2 bases and J dropped 0 bases, with 11 bases sitting between them. The germline gives CDR1 MNHEY, CDR2 SVGEGT.

The chain joins TRBV28 to TRBJ2-1; the match to TRBD2 covers 10 bases. Losses at the gene ends were 5 bases for V and 7 bases for J; bases not matched to a gene: 2. CDR1 is MDHEN and CDR2 is SYDVKM in the germline V gene. The CDR3 totals 13 residues. DNA for the CDR3: TGTGCCAGCAGTCTAGCGGGGGTAAATGAGCAGTTCTTC. This sequence encodes CASSLAGVNEQFF.

The chain employs TRBV4-1 and TRBJ2-7; D may be TRBD1 (6 bases). V was trimmed by 2 bases and J by 5 bases, leaving 22 bases between them. Germline V gene sequence: CDR1 MGHRA, CDR2 YSYEKL. There are 17 residues in the CDR3. CDR3 nucleotide sequence: TGCGCCAGCAGCCAACGGGCGCCCGGGACACCCCCCCACGAGCAGTACTTC. Translated: CASSQRAPGTPPHEQYF.

The V and J genes are TRBV27 and TRBJ2-2; no reliable D call. Between the trimmed V and J ends, which lost 3 bases and 6 bases, there was a span of 11 bases. CDR3 length: 14 residues. Germline lookup yields CDR1 MNHEY and CDR2 SMNVEV (reference sequence). The CDR3 DNA is TGTGCCAGCAGTTTTTCCGGGTCCGCCGGGGAGCTGTTTTTT. It specifies CASSFSGSAGELFF.

The gene calls are TRBV6-5 and TRBJ1-3; the match to TRBD1 covers 7 bases. Germline V lookup: CDR1 MNHEY, CDR2 SVGAGI. Trimming removed 11 bases from V and 9 bases from J; junction bases left unmatched: 16. The CDR3 loop spans 14 amino acids. DNA of the CDR3: TGTGCCCCCGAGACAGGGTCTGAGGTCGGCACCATATATTTT. Protein: CAPETGSEVGTIYF.

The chain combines TRBV30 with TRBJ1-5; D unresolved. The CDR3 covers 13 residues. V was clipped by 0 bases and J by 5 bases, with 8 bases between them. Germline CDR1 reads GTSNPN; CDR2 reads SVGIG (reference sequence). CDR3 sequence reads: CAWSVQDDQPQHF. The CDR3, as DNA: TGTGCCTGGAGTGTTCAGGATGATCAGCCCCAGCATTTT.

This clone was seen just once. CDR3 amino acids: CASSSRTSDVDTQYF. In DNA form, the CDR3 reads TGTGCCAGCAGCTCTAGGACTAGCGATGTGGATACGCAGTATTTT. V gene TRBV11-2 combines with J gene TRBJ2-3; 9 positions agree with TRBD2. Germline V gives CDR1 SGHAT, CDR2 FQNNGV. J lost 6 bases, V lost 4 bases, and 8 bases had no gene match. The CDR3 is made up of 15 amino acids. The full variable domain, its missing parts supplied by reference TRBV11-2 and TRBJ2-3, is EAGVAQSPRYKIIEKRQSVAFWCNPISGHATLYWYQQILGQGPKLLIQFQNNGVVDDSQLPKDRFSAERLKGVDSTLKIQPAKLEDSAVYLCASSSRTSDVDTQYFGPGTRLTVL.

V usage is TRBV10-2 and J usage is TRBJ2-7, with D perhaps TRBD2 (5 bases). The germline V gene has CDR1 WSHSY and CDR2 SAAADI. With 5 bases removed from V and 5 bases from J, the gap between germline ends came to 22 bases. This CDR3 is 16 amino acids long. The CDR3 protein is CASSHFRGQPPDEQYF. CDR3 bases: TGCGCCAGCAGTCATTTTAGAGGGCAACCTCCCGACGAGCAGTACTTC.

The chain carries TRBV19 and TRBJ2-7, with TRBD1 identical over 7 bases. Germline V gives CDR1 LNHDA, CDR2 SQIVND (reference sequence). J was trimmed by 6 bases and V by 2 bases; bases with no gene match: 13. This CDR3 has 16 residues. CDR3 in amino acids: CASSIWGTGATSEQYF. The CDR3 DNA follows: TGTGCCAGTAGTATATGGGGAACAGGGGCGACGTCCGAGCAGTACTTC. The variable domain in full, with the rest retrieved from reference TRBV19 and TRBJ2-7, is DGGITQSPKYLFRKEGQNVTLSCEQNLNHDAMYWYRQDPGQGLRLIYYSQIVNDFQKGDIAEGYSVSREKKESFPLTVTSAQKNPTAFYLCASSIWGTGATSEQYFGPGTRLTVT.

V gene TRBV6-7 combines with J gene TRBJ1-3; TRBD1 aligns across 9 bases. TRBV6-7 qualifies as an ORF whose function is uncertain. The CDR3 totals 21 residues. With 3 bases clipped from V and 0 bases from J, the junction kept 18 bases outside the gene matches. CDR3 residues: CASSYAERGQGLKRSGNTIYF. The CDR3 DNA reads as TGTGCCAGCAGTTATGCCGAGCGGGGACAGGGACTGAAGCGCTCTGGAAACACCATATATTTT.